This T cell receptor beta chain was documented in a study of T cells expressing NK-cell markers. TCRdb re-called the 5' RACE reads and catalogs CDR3 proteins one per entry, DNA excluded. This repertoire includes 130,000 to 150,000 distinct CDR3 sequences. The study's findings and limits: Dominance of the CD3+CD56-NKG2C+ fraction by these clonotypes also held in several donors.

Notes on this clonotype: The antigen is unknown.

Specimen: blood T cells: a sorted CD56 or NKG2C T cell subset, CD4+ or CD8+ T cells, or bulk PBMC T cells (not recorded which). The TCR originated in a man in his late teens or twenties in good health.

CDR3 sequence reads: CASSYSELNTEAFF. V is TRBV6-5 and J is TRBJ1-1. The CDR3 totals 14 residues. CDR1 is MNHEY, CDR2 SVGAGI, per germline.